The 2 T cell receptor beta chains listed next were all sequenced from one sample in a study of shared clonotypes between healthy human individuals. Clones were read by immunoSEQ multiplex PCR, and TCRdb kept only the in-frame ones, dropping some. The profile shows some 2,500,000 clones, over 85% of them singletons. The sample comprised naive CD4+ T cells from PBMCs. Subset meaning: CD45RA+ positively selected. All receptors derive from a man younger than 35 in good health. Some clones in this sample may be carry-over from other donors' samples.

This rearrangement joins TRBV11-3 to TRBJ2-1; 10 nucleotides match TRBD2. Germline values: CDR1 SGHNT, CDR2 YENEEA. Trimming cost V 5 bases and J 7 bases; bases outside gene matches: 11. This CDR3 has 16 residues. The CDR3 nucleotides are TGTGCCAGCAGCCCCTGGAAGCGGGAGGGAACGAATGAGCAGTTCTTC. This codes for CASSPWKREGTNEQFF.

This clone showed up just once. This chain links TRBV5-1 with TRBJ1-3, with D tentatively TRBD1 (6 bases). CDR3 length: 15 amino acids. Germline CDR1 is SGHRS and CDR2 is YFSETQ. V was clipped by 3 bases and J by 5 bases, with 15 bases between them. CDR3 in amino acids: CASSWIGGQRNTIYF. As DNA, the CDR3 is TGCGCCAGCAGCTGGATAGGGGGGCAGAGAAACACCATATATTTT.